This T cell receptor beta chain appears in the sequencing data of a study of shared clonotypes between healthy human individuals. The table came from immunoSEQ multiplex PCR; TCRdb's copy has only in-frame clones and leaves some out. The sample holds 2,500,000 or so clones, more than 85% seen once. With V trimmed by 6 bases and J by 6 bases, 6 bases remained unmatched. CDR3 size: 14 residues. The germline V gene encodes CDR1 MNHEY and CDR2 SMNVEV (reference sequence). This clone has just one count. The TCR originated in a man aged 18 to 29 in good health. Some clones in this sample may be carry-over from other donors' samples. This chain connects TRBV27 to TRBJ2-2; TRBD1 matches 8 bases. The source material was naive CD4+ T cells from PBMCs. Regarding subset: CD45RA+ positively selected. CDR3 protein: CASRRQGRAGELFF. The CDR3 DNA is TGTGCCAGCAGGAGACAGGGGCGGGCCGGGGAGCTGTTTTTT.